This TCR beta chain originates from a study of blood T cells in healthy people across ages. Primed by a sample-barcoded 5' primer and a J-beta primer mix, a second PCR proceeded for roughly 7 to 11 cycles. TCRdb re-called the 5' RACE reads through MiXCR, storing one row per CDR3 protein. The repertoire consists of around 940,000 distinct CDR3 sequences, with just over 50% occurring once and the leading ten covering about a fifth. In germline, CDR1 is DFQATT, CDR2 SNEGSKA (reference sequence). The J segment lost 9 bases and the V segment lost 5 bases, leaving 9 bases of the junction unmatched. The CDR3 spans 13 residues.

The sequence derives from a woman aged 60 to 75 in good health. The sequenced sample consisted of blood. This chain joins TRBV20-1 and TRBJ2-1, with 8 bases matching TRBD2. CDR3 sequence reads: CSASVGTRGEQFF. Here the CDR3 DNA reads TGCAGTGCTTCAGTAGGGACTAGGGGTGAGCAGTTCTTC.